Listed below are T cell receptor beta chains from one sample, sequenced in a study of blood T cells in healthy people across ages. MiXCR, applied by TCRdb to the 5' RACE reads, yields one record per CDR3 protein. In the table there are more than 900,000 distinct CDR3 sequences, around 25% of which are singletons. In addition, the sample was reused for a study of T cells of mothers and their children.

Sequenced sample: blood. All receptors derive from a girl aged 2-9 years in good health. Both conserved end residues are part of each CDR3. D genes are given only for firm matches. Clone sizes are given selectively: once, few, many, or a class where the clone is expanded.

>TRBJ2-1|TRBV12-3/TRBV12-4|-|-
CASRGLNEAANNEQFF
TGTGCCAGCAGGGGCCTAAACGAAGCGGCTAACAATGAGCAGTTCTTC
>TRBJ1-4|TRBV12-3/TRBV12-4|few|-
CASSLSVIVDTYEKLFF
TGTGCCAGCAGTTTATCTGTGATTGTGGACACTTATGAAAAACTGTTTTTT
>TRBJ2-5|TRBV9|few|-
CASSEPGPEETQYF
TGTGCCAGCAGCGAGCCGGGACCCGAAGAGACCCAGTACTTC
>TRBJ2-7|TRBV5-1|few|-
CASSSIVGINEQYF
TGCGCCAGCAGCTCCATAGTAGGGATAAACGAGCAGTACTTC
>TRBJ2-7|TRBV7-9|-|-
CASSGAGDYEQYF
TGTGCCAGCAGTGGTGCAGGAGACTACGAGCAGTACTTC
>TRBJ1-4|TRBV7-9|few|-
CASSLLGSDTEKLFF
TGTGCCAGCAGCCTGCTTGGTTCGGATACTGAAAAACTGTTTTTT
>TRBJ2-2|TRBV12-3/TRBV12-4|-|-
CASTLFGVTGELFF
TGTGCCAGCACTCTTTTCGGGGTCACCGGGGAGCTGTTTTTT
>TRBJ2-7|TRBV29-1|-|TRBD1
CSVEIGTGLHEQYF
TGCAGCGTTGAAATCGGGACAGGGCTCCACGAGCAGTACTTC
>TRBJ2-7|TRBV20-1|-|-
CSASPMTESYEQYF
TGCAGTGCTAGCCCCATGACAGAATCCTACGAGCAGTACTTC
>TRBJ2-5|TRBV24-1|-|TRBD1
CATSDPDRGVEETQYF
TGTGCCACCAGTGACCCCGACAGGGGAGTGGAGGAGACCCAGTACTTC
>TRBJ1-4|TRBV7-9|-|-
CASTAGAGDEKLFF
TGTGCCAGCACCGCGGGAGCGGGAGACGAAAAACTGTTTTTT
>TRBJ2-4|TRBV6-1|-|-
CASSDFQGAKNIQYF
TGTGCCAGCAGTGATTTCCAGGGGGCCAAAAACATTCAGTACTTC
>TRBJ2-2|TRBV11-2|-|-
CASSLESGGELFF
TGTGCCAGCAGCTTAGAGTCTGGCGGGGAGCTGTTTTTT
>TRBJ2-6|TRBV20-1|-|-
CSARDSPATLTF
TGCAGTGCTAGAGATTCTCCGGCGACCCTGACTTTC
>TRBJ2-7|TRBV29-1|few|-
CSVGDSYYEQYF
TGCAGCGTTGGTGACAGTTACTACGAGCAGTACTTC
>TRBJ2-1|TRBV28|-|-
CATTSGLSSYNEQFF
TGTGCCACCACCTCGGGACTGAGCTCCTACAATGAGCAGTTCTTC
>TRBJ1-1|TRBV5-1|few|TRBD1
CASSLSSQGVNTEAFF
TGCGCCAGCAGCTTGTCCTCACAGGGGGTGAACACTGAAGCTTTCTTT
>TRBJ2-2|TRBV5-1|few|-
CASSLAVSAGELFF
TGCGCCAGCAGCTTGGCCGTTAGCGCCGGGGAGCTGTTTTTT
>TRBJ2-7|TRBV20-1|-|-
CSARDIAAAYEQYF
TGCAGTGCTAGAGATATAGCAGCGGCCTACGAGCAGTACTTC
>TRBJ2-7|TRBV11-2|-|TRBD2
CASSPITGTRGEQYF
TGTGCCAGCAGCCCCATTACCGGGACTAGGGGCGAGCAGTACTTC
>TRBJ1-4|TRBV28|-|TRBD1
CASSWAGGLAEKLFF
TGTGCCAGCAGTTGGGCAGGGGGGTTGGCTGAGAAACTGTTTTTT
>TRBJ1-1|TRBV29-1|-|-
CSVEVWGSSTEAFF
TGCAGCGTTGAAGTGTGGGGATCGAGCACTGAAGCTTTCTTT
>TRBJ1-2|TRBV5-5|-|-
CASSRGGALYGYTF
TGTGCCAGCAGCCGCGGCGGGGCTCTCTATGGCTACACCTTC
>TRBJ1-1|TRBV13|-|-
CASTEGMNTEAFF
TGTGCCTCAACGGAGGGTATGAACACTGAAGCTTTCTTT
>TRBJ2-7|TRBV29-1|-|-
CSVVGSGEQYF
TGCAGCGTTGTCGGGTCGGGGGAGCAGTACTTC
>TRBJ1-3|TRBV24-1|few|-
CATSDDGATIYF
TGTGCCACCAGTGATGATGGAGCGACCATATATTTT
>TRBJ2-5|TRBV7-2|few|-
CASTARGGQETQYF
TGTGCCAGCACCGCGCGTGGGGGTCAAGAGACCCAGTACTTC
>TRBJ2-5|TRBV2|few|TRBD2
CASKLELAGVGETQYF
TGTGCCAGCAAGCTTGAACTAGCGGGAGTAGGAGAGACCCAGTACTTC
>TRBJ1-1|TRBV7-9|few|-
CASSSRTALEAFF
TGTGCCAGCAGCTCGAGGACAGCCCTTGAAGCTTTCTTT
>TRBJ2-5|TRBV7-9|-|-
CASSARVGGQETQYF
TGTGCCAGCAGCGCTAGGGTTGGAGGCCAAGAGACCCAGTACTTC
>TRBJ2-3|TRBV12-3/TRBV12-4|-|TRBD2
CASSPRTSGGPDTQYF
TGTGCCAGCAGTCCCCGGACTAGCGGGGGCCCAGATACGCAGTATTTT
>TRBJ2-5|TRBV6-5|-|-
CASSYSMLYQETQYF
TGTGCCAGCAGTTACTCGATGCTATACCAAGAGACCCAGTACTTC
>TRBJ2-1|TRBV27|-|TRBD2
CASTRLAGEDNEQFF
TGTGCCAGCACTCGTCTAGCGGGAGAAGACAATGAGCAGTTCTTC
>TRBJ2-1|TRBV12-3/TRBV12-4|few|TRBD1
CASSLTGGFNEQFF
TGTGCCAGCAGTTTGACAGGGGGGTTCAATGAGCAGTTCTTC
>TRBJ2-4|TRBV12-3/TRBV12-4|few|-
CASLNETENIQYF
TGTGCCAGCCTCAACGAGACAGAAAACATTCAGTACTTC
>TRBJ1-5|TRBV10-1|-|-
CASSCRTRDNYQPQHF
TGCGCCAGCAGTTGCCGAACCCGGGACAACTATCAGCCCCAGCATTTT
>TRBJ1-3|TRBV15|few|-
CATSREWTSGNTIYF
TGTGCCACCAGCAGGGAATGGACCTCTGGAAACACCATATATTTT
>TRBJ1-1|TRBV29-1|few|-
CSVESETEAFF
TGCAGCGTCGAAAGCGAGACTGAAGCTTTCTTT
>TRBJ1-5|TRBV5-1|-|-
CASSLQGWDQPQHF
TGCGCCAGCAGCTTACAGGGTTGGGATCAGCCCCAGCATTTT
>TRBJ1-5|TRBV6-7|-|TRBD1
CARPSDRVNQPQHF
TGTGCCCGACCATCGGACAGGGTCAATCAGCCCCAGCATTTT
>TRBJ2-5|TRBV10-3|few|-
CAISVLHNEETQYF
TGTGCCATCAGTGTACTCCACAACGAAGAGACCCAGTACTTC
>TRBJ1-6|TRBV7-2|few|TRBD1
CASSLWGQSIIQALHF
TGTGCCAGCAGCTTATGGGGACAGTCTATAATTCAGGCCCTCCACTTT
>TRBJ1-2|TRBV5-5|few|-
CASSLVGGARDGYTF
TGTGCCAGCAGCTTGGTTGGGGGGGCGCGAGATGGCTACACCTTC
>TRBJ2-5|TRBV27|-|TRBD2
CASSPGLAGDETQYF
TGTGCCAGCAGTCCAGGACTAGCGGGAGACGAGACCCAGTACTTC